This T cell receptor beta chain was sequenced during a study of Ad26.COV2.S vaccination and SARS-CoV-2 variants. Findings of the study overall: Breadth measured for non-spike TCRs was similar across vaccine and placebo recipients. Measurements of TCR breadth and depth may have given underestimates of the total T cell responses. Spike-specific TCR breadth was greater after Ad26.COV2.S than placebo.

As regards this clone: Antigen unknown.

TCRdb keeps only in-frame clones here, not all; method: immunoSEQ multiplex PCR. The sample has about 470,000 clones; less than 95% are singletons. CDR1 is MNHNY, CDR2 SVGAGI, per germline (reference sequence). The CDR3 is 14 residues long. V shed 8 bases and J 5 bases; nucleotides not matched to a gene: 10. Treatment denoted: some 19 received Ad26.COV2.S at low or high dose, single or two shots; about 5 received placebo; per-sample allocation not given. Samples came from day 63 after the first vaccine or placebo injection. The specimen comprised peripheral blood, sampled in a trial of Ad26.COV2.S vaccine versus placebo. The rearrangement links TRBV6-6 to TRBJ2-7; 9 bases are a match to TRBD1. This TCR came from a person between 18 and 65 years old who received the Ad26.COV2.S COVID-19 vaccine or a placebo. In nucleotides, the CDR3 is TGTGCCAGCCTCCAGGGGGGACAGGGCCACGAGCAGTACTTC. Amino acid sequence: CASLQGGQGHEQYF.